Shown below are 17 T cell receptor beta chains from a single sample sequenced in a study of beta chain features in type 1 diabetes. Every isolated RNA sample was fully reverse transcribed, so sequencing captured expressed TCRB transcripts. The method was immunoSEQ multiplex PCR; TCRdb's version includes in-frame clones alone and lacks a portion of them. The table records 250,000 to 350,000 clones, 9.5% to 11% of them present only once. Material: naive CD4+ T cells from blood. The receptors originated from a woman in her twenties or thirties in good health.

This clone was found a few times. The V call is TRBV5-1, the J call TRBJ1-1; D call uncertain. The CDR3 is made up of 15 amino acids. The V gene's germline CDR1 is SGHRS and CDR2 YFSETQ. The germline V and J ends were trimmed by 0 bases and 0 bases, with 9 bases remaining between them. CDR3 region: CASSLVGGLNTEAFF. CDR3 DNA sequence: TGCGCCAGCAGCTTGGTTGGAGGGTTGAACACTGAAGCTTTCTTT.

The sample holds a few counts of this clone. The chain combines TRBV27 with TRBJ1-5; D unresolved. V dropped 9 bases and J dropped 2 bases, with 11 bases sitting between them. Germline CDR1 MNHEY, CDR2 SMNVEV (reference sequence). This CDR3 is 13 amino acids long. CDR3 DNA: TGTGCCAGTCGTCCGGCGGGCAATCAGCCCCAGCATTTT. This codes for CASRPAGNQPQHF.

This clone was seen only a few times. This rearrangement joins TRBV5-8 to TRBJ1-1; no definite D call. Trimming cost V 6 bases and J 7 bases, with 4 bases left between them. Germline V gene lookup returns CDR1 SGHTS and CDR2 YDEGEE. CDR3 length: 9 residues. The CDR3 reads CASKLEAFF. Written as DNA, the CDR3 is TGTGCCAGCAAGCTTGAAGCTTTCTTT.

This clone was seen a single time. The J gene is TRBJ1-3, the V gene TRBV27; D is unresolved. V lost 8 bases, J lost 1 base, and 9 bases lay in between. Germline lookup yields CDR1 MNHEY and CDR2 SMNVEV (reference sequence). There are 13 residues in the CDR3. The CDR3: CASRTGSGNTIYF. CDR3 in DNA: TGTGCCAGCCGCACGGGATCTGGAAACACCATATATTTT.

The chain recombines TRBV30 with TRBJ2-7; 7 bases line up with TRBD2. Germline assignment: CDR1 GTSNPN and CDR2 SVGIG (reference sequence). J was trimmed by 4 bases and V by 3 bases; bases with no gene match: 9. The CDR3 loop spans 14 amino acids. The CDR3 is CAWRGEGREYEQYF. CDR3 DNA: TGTGCCTGGAGGGGGGAGGGACGGGAATACGAGCAGTACTTC.

This chain uses TRBV28 with TRBJ1-5; possibly TRBD1 for D (5 bases). V lost 9 bases to trimming and J lost 8 bases, with 8 bases between them. This CDR3 contains 10 residues. Germline values: CDR1 MDHEN, CDR2 SYDVKM. As DNA, the CDR3 is TGTGCCAGTGGGGGGGAGCCCCAGCATTTT. Its protein product is CASGGEPQHF. The variable domain in full, with the rest retrieved from reference TRBV28 and TRBJ1-5, is DVKVTQSSRYLVKRTGEKVFLECVQDMDHENMFWYRQDPGLGLRLIYFSYDVKMKEKGDIPEGYSVSREKKERFSLILESASTNQTSMYLCASGGEPQHFGDGTRLSIL.

The J gene is TRBJ1-1, the V gene TRBV4-3; 7 bases match TRBD1. After removal of 0 bases from V and 8 bases from J, the junction contained 3 bases not matched to a gene. The CDR3 consists of 13 residues. CDR1 LGHNA and CDR2 YSLEER come from the germline V gene. As DNA, the CDR3 is TGCGCCAGCAGCCAAGAGCAAGGGGGCGAAGCTTTCTTT. This translates into CASSQEQGGEAFF.

This chain connects TRBV4-3 to TRBJ1-4; perhaps TRBD1 as D (6 bases). The germline V gene has CDR1 LGHNA and CDR2 YSLEER. CDR3 size: 17 residues. The ends were cut back, 0 bases at V and 4 bases at J, with 15 bases in the middle. The DNA of the CDR3 is TGCGCCAGCAGCCAAGAACAGGGTGCCGGTTTTAATGAAAAACTGTTTTTT. It specifies CASSQEQGAGFNEKLFF.

This clone was detected only a few times. The sample holds other DNA sequences that translate to the same CDR3. V gene TRBV7-2 combines with J gene TRBJ2-3; D gene uncertain. The V gene lost 1 base and the J gene lost 0 bases, with 5 bases spanning the gap. Germline-derived CDR1 and CDR2 are SGHTA and FQGNSA. This CDR3 comprises 14 residues. CDR3 DNA sequence: TGTGCCAGCAGCTTAGTCGGTAGCACAGATACGCAGTATTTT. Protein sequence: CASSLVGSTDTQYF.

This clone occurred a few times. The genes are TRBV7-3 and TRBJ2-7; possibly TRBD1 for D (7 bases). Germline CDR1 SGHTA, CDR2 FQGTGA. The length of the CDR3 is 13 residues. Trimming took 5 bases from V and 4 from J, leaving 12 bases between them. The CDR3 region has the DNA TGTGCCAGCAGCCCATCAGGGGGGTACGAGCAGTACTTC. This codes for CASSPSGGYEQYF.

The sample holds a few counts of this clone. This chain links TRBV30 with TRBJ2-5; possible D gene TRBD1, 9 bases. The CDR3 is 15 residues long. CDR1 and CDR2 from the germline V gene are GTSNPN and SVGIG (reference sequence). Trimming left V 3 bases short and J 5 bases short, with 19 bases between. The CDR3 sequence is CAWSEDRGLGETQYF. For the CDR3, the DNA is TGTGCCTGGAGCGAGGACAGGGGACTAGGCGAGACCCAGTACTTC.

The CDR3 sequence: CASSPPRDSESEQYF. Written as DNA, the CDR3 is TGTGCCAGCTCACCACCCCGGGACAGCGAGAGTGAGCAGTACTTC. The chain uses TRBV18 and TRBJ2-7, with 7 bases matching TRBD1. CDR3 length: 15 amino acids. Germline V CDR1 and CDR2: KGHSH, LQKENI. Trimming took 0 bases from V and 7 from J; bases not matched to a gene: 9.

The chain employs TRBV10-3 and TRBJ2-3; weak D call: TRBD1 (5 bases). V gave up 3 bases and J gave up 6 bases, with 16 bases separating them. Germline V lookup: CDR1 ENHRY, CDR2 SYGVKD. This CDR3 is built from 15 residues. CDR3 region: CAISDPRVHGDTQYF. In nucleotides, the CDR3 is TGTGCCATCAGTGACCCCAGGGTCCATGGGGATACGCAGTATTTT.

The DNA of the CDR3 is TGTGCCAGCAGCTCCCCCCCCTTGGCGGGGACCTCGGGGACCCAGTACTTC. Translation gives CASSSPPLAGTSGTQYF. The chain joins TRBV7-2 to TRBJ2-7; possibly TRBD2 for D (6 bases). The better agreement between TRBJ2-5 and the DNA end casts doubt on the J call. Germline V lookup: CDR1 SGHTA, CDR2 FQGNSA. The CDR3 sequence is 17 residues long.

The chain is built from TRBV14 and TRBJ1-3; no clear D. Trimming shortened V by 5 bases and J by 4 bases, and 6 bases separated the two germline ends. The CDR3 length is 12 residues. Germline assignment: CDR1 SGHDN and CDR2 FVKESK. The CDR3 nucleotides read TGTGCCAGCAGCGTTACAGGAAACACCATATATTTT. It specifies CASSVTGNTIYF.

This chain uses TRBV29-1 with TRBJ2-3; 8 nucleotides match TRBD2. J lost 4 bases, V lost 4 bases, and 13 bases had no gene match. This CDR3 is 16 amino acids long. Germline V gives CDR1 SQVTM, CDR2 ANQGSEA. CDR3 sequence reads: CSVASLGSGRADTQYF. The CDR3, as DNA: TGCAGCGTTGCGTCCCTTGGGAGCGGGAGAGCAGATACGCAGTATTTT.

The chain links TRBV9 to TRBJ2-5; 8 bases map to TRBD2. CDR1 is SGDLS, CDR2 YYNGEE, per germline. The CDR3 runs 16 residues. J lost 4 bases, V lost 3 bases, and 11 bases had no gene match. DNA of the CDR3: TGTGCCAGCAGCGCCTCCGGGAGGGCGGGAAGAGAGACCCAGTACTTC. It codes for CASSASGRAGRETQYF.